A selection of T cell receptor beta chains follows, all from one sample in a study of post-analysis software for immune sequencing data. One entry per CDR3 protein results from TCRdb running MiXCR on the PCR reads. The table lists approximately 150,000 distinct CDR3 sequences, over 25% of them singletons. The sample comprised blood. The receptor source for this set is a girl aged 10-17 years with multiple sclerosis. CDR3s include the opening cysteine and the closing phenylalanine or tryptophan. D genes are given only for firm matches. Not every row has a clone size; where given, it reads once, few, many or a size class.

-	TRBV2	TRBJ2-2	-	TGTGCCAGCAGTGAAGCCCGCGGGAACACCGGGGAGCTGTTTTTT	CASSEARGNTGELFF
-	TRBV7-9	TRBJ1-1	few	TGTGCCAGCAGCCCACACCTTCCCCGGTACACTGAAGCTTTCTTT	CASSPHLPRYTEAFF
-	TRBV28	TRBJ1-4	few	TGTGCCAGCAGTTTCCCTCGGGACTTTGGTGAAAAACTGTTTTTT	CASSFPRDFGEKLFF
-	TRBV20-1	TRBJ1-1	-	TGCAGTGCCCAACGGGGGGCAGGAGCTGAAGCTTTCTTT	CSAQRGAGAEAFF
TRBD2	TRBV5-6	TRBJ2-1	many	TGTGCCAGCAGCTTGGGGGCCCAGCGGGGTGAGCAGTTCTTC	CASSLGAQRGEQFF
-	TRBV7-9	TRBJ1-1	few	TGTGCCAGCAGTTATCAGGGAATTGAAGCTTTCTTT	CASSYQGIEAFF
TRBD2	TRBV12-3/TRBV12-4	TRBJ2-6	few	TGTGCCAGCAGTCTTACTAGCGGGAGGGCCGGTGGGGCCAACGTCCTGACTTTC	CASSLTSGRAGGANVLTF
-	TRBV7-3	TRBJ2-6	few	TGTGCCAGCAGCTTACTAGCCGACAGTTACTCTGGGGCCAACGTCCTGACTTTC	CASSLLADSYSGANVLTF
-	TRBV13	TRBJ1-1	few	TGTGCCAGCAGCTCTCAGCCCACTGAAGCTTTCTTT	CASSSQPTEAFF
TRBD2	TRBV6-2/TRBV6-3	TRBJ2-7	many	TGTGCCAGCAGCCGAGCGGGAACCTACGAGCAGTACTTC	CASSRAGTYEQYF
-	TRBV6-6	TRBJ1-2	few	TGTGCCAGCAGTTACGCTTCCGAGGATGGCTACACCTTC	CASSYASEDGYTF
TRBD2	TRBV7-2	TRBJ2-1	many	TGTGCCAGCAGAGGGGTGAGCGGGAGGACCTACAATGAGCAGTTCTTC	CASRGVSGRTYNEQFF
-	TRBV5-6	TRBJ1-5	-	TGTGCCAGCAGCTTGGGGCCACCGTTAGATCAGCCCCAGCATTTT	CASSLGPPLDQPQHF
-	TRBV12-3/TRBV12-4	TRBJ2-2	many	TGTGCCAGCTTGTGGGGCCAGTGGACCGGGGAGCTGTTTTTT	CASLWGQWTGELFF
-	TRBV12-3/TRBV12-4	TRBJ1-1	many	TGTGCCAGTTGCTTCGGGGGGTACGGCACTGAAGCTTTCTTT	CASCFGGYGTEAFF
TRBD2	TRBV12-3/TRBV12-4	TRBJ2-3	-	TGTGCCAGCAGAACTAGCGGGGCTAGCGCAGATGCGCAGTATTTT	CASRTSGASADAQYF
TRBD1	TRBV28	TRBJ1-5	few	TGTGCCAGCACCTTATACACAGGGGATCAACCCCAGCATTTT	CASTLYTGDQPQHF
TRBD1	TRBV11-2	TRBJ2-5	-	TGTGCCAGCAGCTCCCGGACAGGGAAGGACACAACTACCCAGTACTTC	CASSSRTGKDTTTQYF
-	TRBV7-9	TRBJ1-2	many	TGTGCCAGCAGCTTGGCGCAGGGCTATGGCTACACCTTC	CASSLAQGYGYTF
-	TRBV5-1	TRBJ2-7	-	TGCGCCAGCAGCTTGGGTCTCGCGCCCCGCAATGAGCAGTACTTC	CASSLGLAPRNEQYF
-	TRBV5-1	TRBJ2-7	many	TGCGCCAGCAGCCCGGATGGACTTTCCTACGAGCAGTACTTC	CASSPDGLSYEQYF
TRBD2	TRBV6-5	TRBJ2-3	-	TGTGCCAGCAGTTTGTGCAGGGGGCGACTAGCGGGAGGGCCTTCGGGGGATACGCAGTATTTT	CASSLCRGRLAGGPSGDTQYF
-	TRBV7-3	TRBJ1-1	-	TGTGCCAGCAGCTTGGCACAGGGAGACACTGAAGCTTTCTTT	CASSLAQGDTEAFF
-	TRBV12-3/TRBV12-4	TRBJ2-3	-	TGTGTCAGCACCCTGACTCGGAGCACAGATGCGCAATATTTT	CVSTLTRSTDAQYF
-	TRBV20-1	TRBJ2-1	few	TGCAGTGCTTCGCACGGGGAAGGGAAGAATGAGCAGTTCTTC	CSASHGEGKNEQFF
TRBD2	TRBV3-1	TRBJ2-7	-	TGTGCCAGCAGCGACCTAGCGGCCCACTCCTACAATGAGCAGTACTTC	CASSDLAAHSYNEQYF
-	TRBV5-1	TRBJ1-6	-	TGCGCCAGCAGCCCGGAAGCTCGGAATTCACCCCTCCACTTT	CASSPEARNSPLHF
TRBD1	TRBV29-1	TRBJ2-7	many	TGCAGCGCCTCAGGGGTCGGGACAGGCTATTCCTACGAGCAGTACTTC	CSASGVGTGYSYEQYF
-	TRBV5-1	TRBJ2-7	many	TGCGCCAGCAGCCTAACAGGCGATGCAACCTACGAGCAGTACTTC	CASSLTGDATYEQYF
TRBD1	TRBV12-3/TRBV12-4	TRBJ2-7	many	TGTGCCAGCAGTTCGACAGGGGGAGGGTACGAGCAGTACTTC	CASSSTGGGYEQYF
-	TRBV10-3	TRBJ2-1	few	TGTGCCATCAGTGACAATTTTTCCGGGACTGGGAAGAATGAGCAGTTCTTC	CAISDNFSGTGKNEQFF
-	TRBV20-1	TRBJ2-1	many	TGCAGTGCGTCCGGACCCCAAAGGCGCAATGAGCAGTTCTTC	CSASGPQRRNEQFF
TRBD2	TRBV6-5	TRBJ2-4	-	TGTGCCAGCAGTTACTCCAGGACTAGCGGAGCCAAAAACATTCAGTACTTC	CASSYSRTSGAKNIQYF
-	TRBV29-1	TRBJ2-1	many	TGCAGCGTTAGCGGGTCTTACAATGAGCAGTTCTTC	CSVSGSYNEQFF
TRBD1	TRBV5-5	TRBJ1-2	-	TGTGCCAGCAGCCAGGACAGGGGGAGACGCACCTTC	CASSQDRGRRTF
-	TRBV4-1	TRBJ1-1	few	TGCGCCAGCAGCCAAACAGGACTGAACACTGAAGCTTTCTTT	CASSQTGLNTEAFF
-	TRBV6-5	TRBJ2-1	-	TGTGCCAGCAGTTCATTATGGGCAGCGAAACACAATGAGCAGTTCTTC	CASSSLWAAKHNEQFF
TRBD1	TRBV7-2	TRBJ2-7	-	TGTGCCAGCAGCTTAGTCCCGGACAGGGTTAGTTTGTGGGAGCAGTACTTC	CASSLVPDRVSLWEQYF
TRBD1	TRBV3-1	TRBJ2-7	-	TGTGCCAGCAGCCGACCAGACAGGGGCGAGCAGTACTTC	CASSRPDRGEQYF
-	TRBV10-2	TRBJ1-1	-	TGCGCCAGCAGTGAGCTGCGGCCCACTGAAGCTTTCTTT	CASSELRPTEAFF
TRBD1	TRBV6-6	TRBJ2-7	-	TGTGCCAGCAGTTACTCGGGACAGGGGAGCCTCGAGCAGTACTTC	CASSYSGQGSLEQYF
TRBD1	TRBV19	TRBJ2-2	-	TGTGCCAGTGGTATCGGGACAGGGACTATCAACACCGGGGAGCTGTTTTTT	CASGIGTGTINTGELFF
-	TRBV10-3	TRBJ2-7	-	TGTGCCATCAGTGAGTCGGTAGGGTTTAGCTCCTACGAGCAGTACTTC	CAISESVGFSSYEQYF
-	TRBV6-5	TRBJ1-2	-	TGTGCCAGCAGCCCACACCAAGGCGCTAACTATGGCTACACCTTC	CASSPHQGANYGYTF
-	TRBV12-3/TRBV12-4	TRBJ2-1	few	TGTGCCAGCAGCCGACAACGGGGATCCTACAATGAGCAGTTCTTC	CASSRQRGSYNEQFF
-	TRBV10-3	TRBJ2-6	many	TGTGCCATCAGTGAGCTGACGGGCTCTGGGGCCAACGTCCTGACTTTC	CAISELTGSGANVLTF
-	TRBV7-9	TRBJ2-7	many	TGCGCCACCGGAGACTACTCCTACGAGCAGTACTTC	CATGDYSYEQYF